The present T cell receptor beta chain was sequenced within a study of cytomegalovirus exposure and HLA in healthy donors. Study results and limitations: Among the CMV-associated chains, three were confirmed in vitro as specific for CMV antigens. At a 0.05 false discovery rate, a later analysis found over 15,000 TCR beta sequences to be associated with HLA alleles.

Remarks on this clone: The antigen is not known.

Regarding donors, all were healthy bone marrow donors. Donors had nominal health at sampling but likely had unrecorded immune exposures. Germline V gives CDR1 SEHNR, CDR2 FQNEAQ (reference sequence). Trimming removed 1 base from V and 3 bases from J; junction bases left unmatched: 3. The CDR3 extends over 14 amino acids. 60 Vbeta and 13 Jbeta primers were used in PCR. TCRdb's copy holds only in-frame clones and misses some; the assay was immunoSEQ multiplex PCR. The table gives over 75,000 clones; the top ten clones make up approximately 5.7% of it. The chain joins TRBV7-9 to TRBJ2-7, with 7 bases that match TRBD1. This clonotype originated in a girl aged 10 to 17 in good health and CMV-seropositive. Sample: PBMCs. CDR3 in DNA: TGTGCCAGCAGCTTAGGGACAGGAATCTACGAGCAGTACTTC. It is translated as CASSLGTGIYEQYF.